A selection of T cell receptor beta chains follows, all from one sample in a study of T cells in Graves' hyperthyroidism and ophthalmopathy. TCRdb itself ran the multiplex PCR reads through MiXCR, one entry per CDR3 protein. This sample has about 840,000 distinct CDR3 sequences, with around 39% found just once. The specimen was blood. The source is a man aged 18 to 29 with Graves' hyperthyroidism. Each CDR3 is given with its conserved first and last residue. A D gene is named only where the DNA matches it firmly. Not all rows give a size; the values are once, few, many and, for expanded clones, a class.

D gene,V gene,clone size,J gene,CDR3 DNA,CDR3 protein
TRBD1,TRBV10-3,.,TRBJ1-4,TGTGCCATCAGTGGAGACAGGGAGCTGAGTGAAAAACTGTTTTTT,CAISGDRELSEKLFF
.,TRBV24-1,many,TRBJ2-2,TGTGCCACCAGTGACCGACAGAGGACCGGGGAGCTGTTTTTT,CATSDRQRTGELFF
.,TRBV11-1,many,TRBJ2-2,TGTGCCAGCAGCTCAGCCGTTACTAACACCGGGGAGCTGTTTTTT,CASSSAVTNTGELFF
.,TRBV15,.,TRBJ1-5,TGTGCCACCAGCAGTCGACAGTCTGATCAGCCCCAGCATTTT,CATSSRQSDQPQHF
TRBD2,TRBV7-7,.,TRBJ2-7,TGTGCTAGCAGCCAACTAGCGGGAAACGAGCAGTACTTC,CASSQLAGNEQYF
TRBD2,TRBV13,.,TRBJ2-6,TGTGCCAGCAGCCTTGGAGAGCAGCGGGGGGCCAACGTCCCGACTTTC,CASSLGEQRGANVPTF
.,TRBV3-1,.,TRBJ1-4,TGTGCCAGCAGCCAACGGGGAGCAGCTAATGAAAAACTGTTTTTT,CASSQRGAANEKLFF
.,TRBV15,many,TRBJ2-2,TGTGCCACCAGCAGGACCCGGGACCTCAGGACCGGGGAGCTGTTTTTT,CATSRTRDLRTGELFF
.,TRBV9,.,TRBJ2-2,TGTGCCAGCAGCGAGCAAGGGGGGGTTTACACCGGGGAGCTGTTTTTT,CASSEQGGVYTGELFF
.,TRBV5-1,.,TRBJ2-3,TGCGCCAGCAGCTTTATAGGGCCCCCCACAGATACGCAGTATTTT,CASSFIGPPTDTQYF
.,TRBV29-1,many,TRBJ2-5,TGCAGCGTTGTTGGGGAGACCCAGTACTTC,CSVVGETQYF
.,TRBV12-3/TRBV12-4,few,TRBJ1-1,TGTGCCAGCAGGATTAGCACTGAAGCTTTCTTT,CASRISTEAFF
TRBD2,TRBV6-1,few,TRBJ2-7,TGTGCCAGCAGACCCGGGAGGACAAACTACGAGCAGTACTTC,CASRPGRTNYEQYF
.,TRBV16,many,TRBJ1-1,TGTGCCAGCAGCCAATCGCTGGGGAAGACTGAACGGAGCTTT,CASSQSLGKTERSF
.,TRBV2,few,TRBJ1-4,TGTGCCAGCAGTGGACAGGTCCTCGGGAAACTGTTTTTT,CASSGQVLGKLFF
TRBD2,TRBV6-5,few,TRBJ2-2,TGTGCCTCCTCGGGGGGGCTCACCGGGGAGCTGTTTTTT,CASSGGLTGELFF
.,TRBV5-1,.,TRBJ1-1,TGCGCCAGCAGCGCCGGGCGGTACACTGAAGCTTTCTTT,CASSAGRYTEAFF
TRBD1,TRBV7-6,.,TRBJ1-4,TGTGCCAGCAGCACAGACAGGGCCCCGCATGGAAAACTGTTTTTT,CASSTDRAPHGKLFF
TRBD1,TRBV29-1,.,TRBJ1-5,TGCAGCCAGGAACAGGGGAGTCAGCCCCAGCATTTT,CSQEQGSQPQHF
TRBD1,TRBV4-1,.,TRBJ2-7,TGCGCCAGCAGCCTTCAGACAGGGGGGTCCTACGAGCAGTACTTC,CASSLQTGGSYEQYF
.,TRBV12-3/TRBV12-4,.,TRBJ1-1,TGTGCCAGCAGTTACAGGGTCCCGAACACTGAAGCTTTCTTT,CASSYRVPNTEAFF
.,TRBV7-9,.,TRBJ1-2,TGTGCCAGCAGTTTATCAGGGGATTTTGGCTACACCTTC,CASSLSGDFGYTF
.,TRBV24-1,.,TRBJ2-2,TGTGCCACCAGTGATATTTCCGGGGAGCTGTTTTTT,CATSDISGELFF
.,TRBV15,.,TRBJ2-5,TGTGCCACCAGCAGAGATGGCCAGGACCATCAGCCCCAGTACTTC,CATSRDGQDHQPQYF
.,TRBV12-3/TRBV12-4,few,TRBJ1-5,TGTGCCAGCAGTTTTGGGTGGGAAACTCAGCCCCAGCATTTT,CASSFGWETQPQHF
TRBD1,TRBV29-1,many,TRBJ1-2,TGCAGCGCCCCGGACGGACAGGGATCGGGCTACACCTTC,CSAPDGQGSGYTF
.,TRBV9,.,TRBJ1-3,TGTGCCAGCAGGGACGGGCTCTCTGGAAACACCATATATTTT,CASRDGLSGNTIYF
.,TRBV12-3/TRBV12-4,few,TRBJ2-2,TGTGCCAGCAGTCCCGACCAGGGGACCGGGGAGCTGTTTTTT,CASSPDQGTGELFF
.,TRBV5-5,.,TRBJ1-2,TGTGCCAGCAGCTTGTTGACAACCAGTGGCTATGGCTACACCTTC,CASSLLTTSGYGYTF
.,TRBV20-1,many,TRBJ1-6,TGCAGTGCTAGAACGGGACCAGATTCACCCCTCCACTTT,CSARTGPDSPLHF
.,TRBV7-2,.,TRBJ2-7,TGTGCCAGCAGCCCCGAAAGCCTCACCTACGAGCAGTACTTC,CASSPESLTYEQYF
TRBD1,TRBV9,.,TRBJ1-6,TGTGCCAGCAGCCCCCGGGGAGGGGGCTATTCACCCCTCCACTTT,CASSPRGGGYSPLHF
.,TRBV2,many,TRBJ1-5,TGTGCCAGCACCATCCGGGACATGGGTCAGCCCCAGCATTTT,CASTIRDMGQPQHF
.,TRBV25-1,.,TRBJ2-5,TGTGCCAGCAGTTACGCCAGGGGCGGGGAGACCCAGTACTTC,CASSYARGGETQYF
TRBD1,TRBV20-1,.,TRBJ2-2,TGCAGTGCGGACGACAGGGAAGGGGAGCTGTTTTTT,CSADDREGELFF
.,TRBV29-1,.,TRBJ2-5,TGCAGCGTTGTAGGGACCCAGTACTTC,CSVVGTQYF
.,TRBV11-2,.,TRBJ2-5,TGTGCCAGCAGCTTATACGGAATCGAGGAGACCCAGTACTTC,CASSLYGIEETQYF
.,TRBV2,many,TRBJ1-4,TGTGCCAGCAGTGTTCGGGCAGCTAATGAAAAACTGTTTTTT,CASSVRAANEKLFF
.,TRBV14,.,TRBJ1-4,TGTGCCAGCTCGACCTCCACAGGGAATGATGAAAAACTGTTTTTT,CASSTSTGNDEKLFF
.,TRBV24-1,.,TRBJ1-2,TGTGCCACCAGTGATCCGGGACGCAACACCTTC,CATSDPGRNTF
.,TRBV6-5,few,TRBJ2-7,TGTGCCAGCAGTTACGACGGTCGCCCCTACGAGCAGTACTTC,CASSYDGRPYEQYF
TRBD1,TRBV25-1,.,TRBJ1-5,TGTGCCAGCAGTGAAGACGGGACAGGGGATAGCAATCAGCCCCAGCATTTT,CASSEDGTGDSNQPQHF
.,TRBV7-9,.,TRBJ2-5,TGTGCCAGCAGCTTAATTGGGTACGAAGAGACCCAGTACTTC,CASSLIGYEETQYF
.,TRBV6-1,.,TRBJ1-1,TGTGCCAGCAGTACAGGGAACGAGGAGCGGGGAGCTTTCTTT,CASSTGNEERGAFF
.,TRBV7-9,few,TRBJ2-5,TGTGCCAGCAGCTTAAAAAGGCGGAGGGAGACCCAGTACTTC,CASSLKRRRETQYF